This section outlines one T cell receptor beta chain sequence together with its context. Its antigen is unidentified. Treatment defined: 15 to 20 received Ad26.COV2.S at low or high dose, single or two shots; 5 received placebo; per-sample allocation not given. Specimen acquisition occurred on day 63 following the initial vaccine or placebo injection. Repertoires were generated with immunoSEQ multiplex PCR, while TCRdb's copy carries only in-frame clones and drops some. Of about 220,000 clones listed, approximately 87% are singletons. The data are from a study of Ad26.COV2.S vaccination and SARS-CoV-2 variants. Study-level information: The vaccine Ad26.COV2.S was put into the muscle once, or twice with 56 days between. Study results and caveats: Analytic work on TCR breadth and depth might have understated the full extent of total T cell responses.

CDR3 length: 15 amino acids. CDR1 ENHRY and CDR2 SYGVKD come from the germline V gene. Trimming stripped 11 bases from V and 0 bases from J, with 19 bases between. The V call is TRBV10-3, the J call TRBJ1-1; weak D call: TRBD1 (6 bases). The TCR comes from a person aged 18-60 years who received the Ad26.COV2.S COVID-19 vaccine or a placebo. The material sequenced was peripheral blood, taken in a trial of Ad26.COV2.S vaccine versus placebo. DNA for the CDR3: TGTGCCGTCGGATTGGGGGGGGCCATGAACACTGAAGCTTTCTTT. It codes for CAVGLGGAMNTEAFF.